This T cell receptor (beta chain) was sequenced in a study of blood T cell repertoires in COVID-19. Turning to the study itself: Samples came from the United States, Italy and Spain, spanning acute and convalescent COVID-19. T cells, B-cell-depleted T cells, or PBMCs supplied cDNA or gDNA.

This clone was found once. Authors' methods: The assay estimated nucleated cells by amplifying reference gene primers. Data came from immunoSEQ multiplex PCR; TCRdb stores just in-frame clones and leaves some out. The V and J calls and clone size were taken over from that table, and D and trimming were inferred from the DNA. The sample lists roughly 130,000 clones; around 87% were seen once. This CDR3 is built from 14 residues. Germline CDR1 and CDR2: MNHEY and SMNVEV (reference sequence). V gave up 3 bases and J gave up 5 bases; unmatched junction bases: 3. The chain is built from TRBV27 and TRBJ2-1; 8 bases agree with TRBD2. The sample was peripheral blood. This clonotype was sampled from a woman aged 60-75 years with acute or convalescent COVID-19. CDR3 bases: TGTGCCAGCAGTTTTCTTAGCGGGGACAATGAGCAGTTCTTC. Translation gives CASSFLSGDNEQFF.